These 27 T cell receptor beta chains originate from one sample sequenced in a study of molecular identifiers for immune sequencing clone quantification (dated by TCRdb to between 2018 and 2020). The method was PCR. The sequencing machine was an Illumina HiSeq 4000. TCRdb reprocessed the public reads (quality trimming at Q25 with fastp, clone calling with MiXCR) and kept in-frame beta chains. Under each unique CDR3 protein, matching rows form one entry showing the most common genes and DNA. The sample records some 650,000 distinct CDR3 sequences, less than 20% of which are singletons. The ten largest clones capture roughly 0.83% of the sample. Input material: naive CD8+ T cells from blood, with Jurkat cell RNA spiked in. Sample cell subset or site, as interpreted from the label and publication: FACS-sorted CD8+CD4-CCR7+CD45RA+ naive T cells. These receptors were taken from a human donor in good health. Some libraries in this study had Jurkat cell RNA spiked in.

This clonotype appeared a few times. This chain links TRBV6-2 or TRBV6-3 with TRBJ1-1; no reliable D call. CDR1 MNHEY and CDR2 SVGEGT come from the germline V gene. This CDR3 has 15 residues. Trimming stripped 2 bases from V and 0 bases from J, with 10 bases between. CDR3 nucleotide sequence: TGTGCCAGCAGTTACGACGTTCTAATGAACACTGAAGCTTTCTTT. Its translation is CASSYDVLMNTEAFF.

This clonotype was seen many times. The rearrangement links TRBV30 to TRBJ1-6; D is possibly TRBD1 (6 bases). The V end was cut by 1 base, the J end by 8 bases, with 15 bases between. This CDR3 contains 15 residues. The germline CDR1 and CDR2 sequences are GTSNPN and SVGIG (reference sequence). This CDR3 is CAWSDSGGDDSPLHF. CDR3 DNA: TGTGCCTGGAGTGATTCGGGGGGCGACGATTCACCCCTCCACTTT.

This clonotype was detected only a few times. The V call is TRBV6-2 or TRBV6-3, the J call TRBJ2-1, with a tentative D call TRBD2 (5 bases). Trimming cost V 8 bases and J 7 bases, with 12 bases left between them. This CDR3 is 12 amino acids long. Germline CDR1 is MNHEY and CDR2 is SVGEGT. The CDR3 nucleotides are TGTGCCAGCGAGCAAACTAGTAATGAGCAGTTCTTC. Its protein product is CASEQTSNEQFF.

Concerning this clonotype itself: A read error may be the cause here, since a much bigger clone is one base away. In DNA form, the CDR3 reads TGTGCCAGCAGCTCAGAGAAGACCCAGTACTTC. It yields the protein CASSSEKTQYF. The chain uses TRBV7-9 and TRBJ2-5; D not resolved. V was clipped by 4 bases and J by 6 bases, with 6 bases between them. The CDR3 is 11 amino acids. The germline V gene has CDR1 SEHNR and CDR2 FQNEAQ (reference sequence).

With regard to this clonotype: This clone may be a read error of a much larger clone one base away. The chain joins TRBV20-1 to TRBJ2-5; unclear D gene. Germline CDR1 DFQATT, CDR2 SNEGSKA (reference sequence). The CDR3 is made up of 12 amino acids. Trimming took off 0 bases at V and 9 bases at J, with 11 bases between the two ends. The CDR3 here is CSARETRVAQYF. The CDR3, as DNA: TGCAGTGCTAGAGAAACAAGGGTTGCCCAGTACTTC.

The J gene is TRBJ2-7, the V gene TRBV20-1; 9 bases agree with TRBD2. Unmatched junction bases numbered 12, after V lost 0 bases and J lost 3 bases. The CDR3 length is 17 residues. Germline V lookup: CDR1 DFQATT, CDR2 SNEGSKA (reference sequence). CDR3 nucleotide sequence: TGCAGTGCTAGAGACCTCGGCCTAGCGGGGACAATCTACGAGCAGTACTTC. This encodes CSARDLGLAGTIYEQYF.

The chain is built from TRBV27 and TRBJ1-3; 11 nucleotides align to TRBD1. CDR3 length: 18 amino acids. CDR1 and CDR2 (germline): MNHEY, SMNVEV (reference sequence). Trimming took 3 bases from V and 2 from J; bases not matched to a gene: 9. This CDR3 reads CASSFRGTGGYAGNTIYF. The CDR3 coding sequence is TGTGCCAGCAGTTTCCGTGGGACAGGGGGTTACGCTGGAAACACCATATATTTT.

This clonotype was counted at least ten times. The V and J genes are TRBV10-3 and TRBJ2-3, with 10 nucleotides matching TRBD2. The CDR3 is 16 residues long. J was trimmed by 6 bases and V by 3 bases; bases with no gene match: 9. Germline lookup yields CDR1 ENHRY and CDR2 SYGVKD. The CDR3 DNA reads as TGTGCCATCAGTGACCCTAGCGGGGGCCGTGGGGATACGCAGTATTTT. This gives the protein CAISDPSGGRGDTQYF.

The rearrangement links TRBV27 to TRBJ2-7; 7 nucleotides line up with TRBD2. Germline V lookup: CDR1 MNHEY, CDR2 SMNVEV (reference sequence). J lost 2 bases, V lost 6 bases, and 10 bases had no gene match. This CDR3 is 15 amino acids long. The CDR3 sequence: CASSHREARTYEQYF. The CDR3 DNA reads as TGTGCCAGCAGCCACCGGGAGGCCAGAACCTACGAGCAGTACTTC.

The table lists this clonotype with many counts. The chain joins TRBV12-3 or TRBV12-4 to TRBJ2-5; 7 bases are a match to TRBD1. CDR3 length: 15 residues. V gave up 6 bases and J gave up 0 bases; unmatched junction bases: 7. This CDR3 is CASSTWDSDQETQYF. The CDR3 nucleotides read TGTGCCAGCAGCACCTGGGACAGCGACCAAGAGACCCAGTACTTC.

This clonotype was detected many times. The gene calls are TRBV4-3 and TRBJ2-3; D is ambiguous. Looked up from germline, CDR1 is LGHNA and CDR2 is YSLEER. The CDR3 covers 17 residues. Trimming took 3 bases from V and 2 from J, leaving 18 bases between them. CDR3 sequence: CASSQSGPQTATDTQYF. The CDR3 nucleotides are TGCGCCAGCAGCCAGTCCGGGCCCCAGACCGCCACAGATACGCAGTATTTT.

This clonotype was observed many times. The chain employs TRBV5-4 and TRBJ1-5, with 7 positions matching TRBD1. Germline V CDR1 and CDR2: SGHNT, YYREEE (reference sequence). Trimming removed 1 base from V and 4 bases from J; junction bases left unmatched: 17. The CDR3 totals 19 residues. This CDR3 reads CASSLSGQISSRKNQPQHF. The CDR3 nucleotides read TGTGCCAGCAGCTTGTCGGGACAGATATCTAGTAGGAAAAATCAGCCCCAGCATTTT.

This clonotype was counted at least ten times. The V call is TRBV27, the J call TRBJ2-2; D unclear. Trimming pared 4 bases from V and 4 bases from J, leaving 10 bases between. CDR1 and CDR2 (germline): MNHEY, SMNVEV (reference sequence). This CDR3 is built from 14 residues. The CDR3 spells CASSSSPVTGELFF. In DNA form, the CDR3 reads TGTGCCAGCAGTTCATCCCCGGTCACCGGGGAGCTGTTTTTT.

This clonotype occurred a few times. The gene calls are TRBV6-4 and TRBJ1-4; D is perhaps TRBD1 (5 bases). This CDR3 has 17 amino acids. Per the germline V gene, CDR1 is MRHNA and CDR2 is SNTAGT. The V and J ends lost 4 bases and 0 bases respectively, with 15 bases between them. Here the CDR3 reads CASSGDSVVATNEKLFF. CDR3 in DNA: TGTGCCAGCAGTGGGGACTCAGTAGTTGCAACTAATGAAAAACTGTTTTTT.

The chain carries TRBV11-2 and TRBJ2-1; D may be TRBD2 (6 bases). Trimming took off 5 bases at V and 4 bases at J, with 21 bases between the two ends. The CDR3 covers 17 residues. Per germline, CDR1 SGHAT and CDR2 FQNNGV. In DNA, the CDR3 is TGTGCCAGCAGCCCTGTTTCCTACAGCGGGTTTTACAATGAGCAGTTCTTC. As protein: CASSPVSYSGFYNEQFF.

The chain couples TRBV30 to TRBJ2-7; 9 bases align to TRBD1. The CDR3 consists of 13 residues. Trimming took 3 bases from V and 2 from J; bases not matched to a gene: 2. Germline V lookup: CDR1 GTSNPN, CDR2 SVGIG (reference sequence). CDR3 bases: TGTGCCTGGAGAAGGACAGGGGCCTACGAGCAGTACTTC. As protein: CAWRRTGAYEQYF. Full variable domain (remainder filled in from reference TRBV30 and TRBJ2-7): SQTIHQWPATLVQPVGSPLSLECTVEGTSNPNLYWYRQAAGRGLQLLFYSVGIGQISSEVPQNLSASRPQDRQFILSSKKLLLSDSGFYLCAWRRTGAYEQYFGPGTRLTVT.

This clonotype was found a few times. The chain recombines TRBV4-3 with TRBJ1-4; D is uncertain. Germline V lookup: CDR1 LGHNA, CDR2 YSLEER. The CDR3 is 16 amino acids. The V gene lost 4 bases and the J gene lost 3 bases, with 15 bases spanning the gap. The chain's CDR3 is CASSPLEGMANEKLFF. The CDR3 nucleotides read TGCGCCAGCAGCCCATTGGAGGGAATGGCTAATGAAAAACTGTTTTTT.

On this clonotype: A read error may be the cause here, since a much bigger clone is one base away. In DNA, the CDR3 is TGTGCCAGCAGTGTTAATTTTGGCGGGGTGAACCCTGAAGCTTTCTTT. Translated, it gives CASSVNFGGVNPEAFF. This chain links TRBV6-4 with TRBJ1-1; D unresolved. The V gene's germline CDR1 is MRHNA and CDR2 SNTAGT. The CDR3 is 16 amino acids.

This clonotype was seen a single time. The conserved phenylalanine or tryptophan is not found at the CDR3 terminus, so this likely reflects a read error. The V and J genes are TRBV12-3 or TRBV12-4 and TRBJ2-7, with D tentatively TRBD1 (6 bases). The V gene lost 3 bases and the J gene lost 5 bases, with 14 bases spanning the gap. CDR3 size: 14 residues. In DNA, the CDR3 is TGTGCCAGCAGTTTTAGGGGGTCCGGAAACGAGCAGTACTCC. It translates to CASSFRGSGNEQYS.

This clonotype appeared many times. The chain has TRBV11-2 and TRBJ2-7, with D possibly being TRBD1 (5 bases). V was clipped by 2 bases and J by 2 bases, with 19 bases between them. Germline V CDR1 and CDR2: SGHAT, FQNNGV. The CDR3 length is 17 residues. The CDR3, as DNA: TGTGCCAGCAGCTTAAATGGTAGGGGCACCATGCCCTACGAGCAGTACTTC. Translation gives CASSLNGRGTMPYEQYF.

J is TRBJ2-7 and V is TRBV24-1; D not resolved. This CDR3 has 9 amino acids. Germline loops: CDR1 KGHDR, CDR2 SFDVKD. V lost 10 bases to trimming and J lost 5 bases, with 5 bases between them. In DNA form, the CDR3 reads TGTGCCACGAACGACGAGCAGTACTTC. This codes for CATNDEQYF.

This clonotype appeared a few times. The chain combines TRBV2 with TRBJ1-2; TRBD1 matches 8 bases. V was clipped by 10 bases and J by 3 bases; unmatched bases: 4. From germline, CDR1 is SNHLY and CDR2 FYNNEI. The length of the CDR3 is 12 residues. CDR3 loop: CATRGLDYGYTF. The CDR3 nucleotides read TGTGCCACCAGGGGGCTTGACTATGGCTACACCTTC. The entire variable domain, with the rest obtained from reference TRBV2 and TRBJ1-2, is as follows: EPEVTQTPSHQVTQMGQEVILRCVPISNHLYFYWYRQILGQKVEFLVSFYNNEISEKSEIFDDQFSVERPDGSNFTLKIRSTKLEDSAMYFCATRGLDYGYTFGSGTRLTVV.

This clonotype was detected only a few times. The J gene is TRBJ2-5, the V gene TRBV3-1; 7 bases align to TRBD2. The V and J ends lost 4 bases and 4 bases, in that order; junction bases with no gene match: 9. The CDR3 totals 15 residues. CDR1 and CDR2 from the germline V gene are LGHDT and YNNKEL (reference sequence). The CDR3 nucleotides are TGTGCCAGCAGCCCGGGGGGAGCCTGGACAGAGACCCAGTACTTC. As protein: CASSPGGAWTETQYF.

The chain recombines TRBV6-5 with TRBJ1-1; D not certain. In germline, CDR1 is MNHEY, CDR2 SVGAGI. The V and J ends lost 6 bases and 4 bases respectively, with 21 bases between them. The CDR3 sequence is 16 residues long. The CDR3 region has the DNA TGTGCCAGCAGGACACGTTTTACACACATGAGCACTGAAGCTTTCTTT. Residues: CASRTRFTHMSTEAFF.

Concerning this clonotype: A much larger clone differs from this one at a single base, so this may be a read error. The CDR3 ends on some other residue instead of the conserved phenylalanine or tryptophan, so this is likely a read error. The V gene is TRBV2, the J gene TRBJ2-3; no reliable D call. Germline CDR1 is SNHLY and CDR2 is FYNNEI. The V end was cut by 6 bases, the J end by 2 bases, with 12 bases between. The CDR3 has 14 amino acids. The CDR3 here is CASRTTRNTDTQYL. As DNA, the CDR3 is TGTGCCAGCAGGACGACCAGGAACACAGATACGCAGTATCTT.

This clonotype has ten or more counts. This chain connects TRBV5-1 to TRBJ2-3; D might be TRBD2 (5 bases). In germline, CDR1 is SGHRS, CDR2 YFSETQ. The CDR3 sequence is 16 residues long. Between the trimmed V and J ends, which lost 0 bases and 0 bases, there was a span of 11 bases. The CDR3 loop reads CASSLVRGASTDTQYF. CDR3 DNA sequence: TGCGCCAGCAGCTTGGTCCGGGGAGCTAGCACAGATACGCAGTATTTT.

This clonotype has a single count. This may arise from a read error, as a much more abundant clone is one base away. CDR3 loop: CASSTKTSGGGGTQYF. CDR3 sequence (DNA): TGTGCCAGCAGCACTAAAACTAGCGGGGGTGGAGGGACCCAGTACTTC. This chain joins TRBV7-2 and TRBJ2-5; TRBD2 agrees at 11 bases. The CDR3 runs to 16 residues. CDR1 and CDR2 from the germline V gene are SGHTA and FQGNSA. With V trimmed by 5 bases and J by 7 bases, 12 bases remained unmatched.